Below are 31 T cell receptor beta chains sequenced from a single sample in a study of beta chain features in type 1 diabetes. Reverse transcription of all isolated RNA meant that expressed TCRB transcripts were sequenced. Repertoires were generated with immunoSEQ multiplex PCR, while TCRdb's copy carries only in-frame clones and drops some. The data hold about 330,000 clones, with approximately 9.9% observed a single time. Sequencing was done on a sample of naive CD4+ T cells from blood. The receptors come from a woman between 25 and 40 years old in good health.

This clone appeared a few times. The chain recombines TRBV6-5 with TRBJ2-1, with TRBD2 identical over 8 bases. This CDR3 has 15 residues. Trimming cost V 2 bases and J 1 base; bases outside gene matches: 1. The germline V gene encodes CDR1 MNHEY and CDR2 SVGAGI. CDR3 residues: CASSYSGRSYNEQFF. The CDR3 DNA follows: TGTGCCAGCAGTTACAGCGGGAGATCCTACAATGAGCAGTTCTTC.

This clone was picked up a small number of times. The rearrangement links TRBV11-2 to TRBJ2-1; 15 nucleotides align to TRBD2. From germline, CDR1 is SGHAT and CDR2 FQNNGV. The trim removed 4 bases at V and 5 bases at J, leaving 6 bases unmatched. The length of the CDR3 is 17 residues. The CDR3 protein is CASSSGLAGGSHNEQFF. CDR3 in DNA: TGTGCCAGCAGCTCCGGACTAGCGGGAGGGAGCCACAATGAGCAGTTCTTC.

The CDR3 region has the DNA TGTGCCAGCAGTTTAAGGGCAGCAGGGTTGAACACTGAAGCTTTCTTT. It is translated as CASSLRAAGLNTEAFF. The rearrangement uses TRBV28 and TRBJ1-1; the D gene is possibly TRBD1 (5 bases). This CDR3 region has 16 residues. Germline values: CDR1 MDHEN, CDR2 SYDVKM. The V end lost 2 bases, the J end lost 0 bases, and 13 bases lay between the germline ends.

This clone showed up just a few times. The CDR3 reads CAIRRRDAGPYEQYF. In nucleotides, the CDR3 is TGTGCCATCAGGCGGCGGGACGCAGGTCCCTACGAGCAGTACTTC. The chain has TRBV10-3 and TRBJ2-7; possible D gene TRBD2, 6 bases. The germline gives CDR1 ENHRY, CDR2 SYGVKD. The V and J ends lost 6 bases and 2 bases respectively, with 17 bases between them. The CDR3 loop spans 15 amino acids.

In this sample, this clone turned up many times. CDR3 loop: CSVEGLAREQYF. In DNA form, the CDR3 reads TGCAGCGTTGAAGGGCTAGCTCGGGAGCAGTACTTC. J is TRBJ2-7 and V is TRBV29-1; a possible D gene is TRBD2 (5 bases). The germline V and J ends were trimmed by 1 base and 7 bases, with 11 bases remaining between them. The CDR3 has 12 amino acids. Germline V gene data show CDR1 as SQVTM and CDR2 as ANQGSEA.

CDR3 in amino acids: CAWDRGLVSEKLFF. For the CDR3, the DNA is TGTGCCTGGGACAGGGGGCTTGTAAGCGAAAAACTGTTTTTT. The gene calls are TRBV30 and TRBJ1-4, with 10 bases lining up with TRBD1. V gave up 5 bases and J gave up 8 bases; unmatched junction bases: 8. The germline V gene has CDR1 GTSNPN and CDR2 SVGIG (reference sequence). The CDR3 runs to 14 residues.

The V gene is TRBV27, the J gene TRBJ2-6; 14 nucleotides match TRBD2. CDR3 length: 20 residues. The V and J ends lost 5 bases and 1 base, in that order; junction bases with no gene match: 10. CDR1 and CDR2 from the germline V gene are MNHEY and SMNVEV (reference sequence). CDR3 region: CASSPYQGLAGVSGANVLTF. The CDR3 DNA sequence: TGTGCCAGCAGTCCGTACCAGGGACTAGCGGGAGTATCTGGGGCCAACGTCCTGACTTTC.

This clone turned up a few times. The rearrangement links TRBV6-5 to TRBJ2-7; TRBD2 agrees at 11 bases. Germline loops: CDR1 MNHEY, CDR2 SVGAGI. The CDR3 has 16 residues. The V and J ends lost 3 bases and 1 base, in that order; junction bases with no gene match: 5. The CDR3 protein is CASSYSGRAGSYEQYF. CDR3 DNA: TGTGCCAGCAGTTATAGCGGGAGGGCCGGGTCCTACGAGCAGTACTTC.

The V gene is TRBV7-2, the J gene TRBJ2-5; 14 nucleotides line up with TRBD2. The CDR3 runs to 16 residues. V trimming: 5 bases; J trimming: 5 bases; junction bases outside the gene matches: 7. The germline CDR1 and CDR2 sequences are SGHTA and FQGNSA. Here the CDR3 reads CASSEGLAGARETQYF. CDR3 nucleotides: TGTGCCAGCAGCGAGGGACTAGCGGGGGCCAGGGAGACCCAGTACTTC.

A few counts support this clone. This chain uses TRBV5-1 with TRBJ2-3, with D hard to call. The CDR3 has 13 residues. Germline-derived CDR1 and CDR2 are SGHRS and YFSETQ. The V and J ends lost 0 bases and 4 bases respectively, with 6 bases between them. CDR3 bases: TGCGCCAGCAGCTTGGTTGTCGCAGATACGCAGTATTTT. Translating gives CASSLVVADTQYF.

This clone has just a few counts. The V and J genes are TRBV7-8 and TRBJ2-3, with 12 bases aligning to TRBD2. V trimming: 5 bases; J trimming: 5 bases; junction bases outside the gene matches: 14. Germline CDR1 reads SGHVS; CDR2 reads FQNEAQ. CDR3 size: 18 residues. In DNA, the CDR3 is TGTGCCAGCAGCCCGATTCGGCTAGCGGGAGGGCTCGAAGATACGCAGTATTTT. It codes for CASSPIRLAGGLEDTQYF.

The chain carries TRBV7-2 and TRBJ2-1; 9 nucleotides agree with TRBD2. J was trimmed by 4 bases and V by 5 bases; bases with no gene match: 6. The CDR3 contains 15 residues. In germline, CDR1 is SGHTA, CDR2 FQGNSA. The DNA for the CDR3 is TGTGCCAGCAGCATCGGACTAGCGCAATACAATGAGCAGTTCTTC. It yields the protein CASSIGLAQYNEQFF.

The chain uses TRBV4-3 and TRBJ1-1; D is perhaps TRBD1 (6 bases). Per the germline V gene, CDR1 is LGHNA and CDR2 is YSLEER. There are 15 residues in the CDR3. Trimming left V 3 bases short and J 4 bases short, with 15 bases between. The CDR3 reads CASSQEYREGTEAFF. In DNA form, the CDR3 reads TGCGCCAGCAGCCAGGAGTACAGGGAAGGCACTGAAGCTTTCTTT.

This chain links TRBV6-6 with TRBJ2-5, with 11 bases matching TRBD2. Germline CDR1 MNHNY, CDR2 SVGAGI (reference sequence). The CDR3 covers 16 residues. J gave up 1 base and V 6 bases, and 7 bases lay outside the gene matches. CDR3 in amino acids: CASSQQLAGVQETQYF. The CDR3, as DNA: TGTGCCAGCAGCCAACAACTAGCGGGGGTCCAAGAGACCCAGTACTTC.

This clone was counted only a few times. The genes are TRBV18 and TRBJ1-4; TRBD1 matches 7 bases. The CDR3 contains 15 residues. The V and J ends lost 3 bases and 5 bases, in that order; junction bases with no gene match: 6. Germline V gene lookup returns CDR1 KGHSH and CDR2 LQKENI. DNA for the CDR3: TGTGCCAGCTCACCTACCGACAGGGCCAATGAAAAACTGTTTTTT. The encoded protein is CASSPTDRANEKLFF.

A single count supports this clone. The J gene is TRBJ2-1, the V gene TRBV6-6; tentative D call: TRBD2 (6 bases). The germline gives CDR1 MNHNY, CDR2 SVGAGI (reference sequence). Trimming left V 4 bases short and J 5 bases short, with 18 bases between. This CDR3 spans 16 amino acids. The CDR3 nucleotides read TGTGCCAGCAGTTCCAAGGTCGGCGGAGGGAACAATGAGCAGTTCTTC. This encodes CASSSKVGGGNNEQFF.

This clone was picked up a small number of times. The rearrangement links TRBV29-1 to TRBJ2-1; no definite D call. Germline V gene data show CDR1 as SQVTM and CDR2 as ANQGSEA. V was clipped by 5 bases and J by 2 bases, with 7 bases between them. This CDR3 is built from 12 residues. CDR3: CSVQRAYNEQFF. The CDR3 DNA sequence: TGCAGCGTTCAACGGGCCTACAATGAGCAGTTCTTC.

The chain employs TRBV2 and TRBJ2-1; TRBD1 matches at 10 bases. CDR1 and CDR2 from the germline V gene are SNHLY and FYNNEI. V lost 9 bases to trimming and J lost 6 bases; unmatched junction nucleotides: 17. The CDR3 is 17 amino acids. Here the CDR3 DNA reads TGTGCCAGTACACCGGGACAGGGGATGGGGAGAGGCAATGAGCAGTTCTTC. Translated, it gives CASTPGQGMGRGNEQFF.

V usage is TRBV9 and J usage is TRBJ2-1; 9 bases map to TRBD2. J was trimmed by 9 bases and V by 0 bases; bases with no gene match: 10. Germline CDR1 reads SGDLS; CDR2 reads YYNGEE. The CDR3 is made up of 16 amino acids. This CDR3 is CASSVVGLAGLGEQFF. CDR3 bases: TGTGCCAGCAGCGTAGTTGGGCTAGCGGGATTGGGTGAGCAGTTCTTC.

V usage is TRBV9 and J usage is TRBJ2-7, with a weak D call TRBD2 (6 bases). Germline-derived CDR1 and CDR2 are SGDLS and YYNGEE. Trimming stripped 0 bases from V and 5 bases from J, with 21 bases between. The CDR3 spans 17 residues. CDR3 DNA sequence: TGTGCCAGCAGCGTAGACATATTGGGGGGATTGATGGACGAGCAGTACTTC. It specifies CASSVDILGGLMDEQYF.

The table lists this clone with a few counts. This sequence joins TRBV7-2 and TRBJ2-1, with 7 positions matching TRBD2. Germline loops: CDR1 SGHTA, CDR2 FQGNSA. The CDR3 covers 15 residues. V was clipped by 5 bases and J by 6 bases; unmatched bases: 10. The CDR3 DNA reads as TGTGCCAGCAGCCCGGTAACTAGCGCGGTCAATGAGCAGTTCTTC. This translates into CASSPVTSAVNEQFF. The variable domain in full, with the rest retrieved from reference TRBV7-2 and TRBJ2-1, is GAGVSQSPSNKVTEKGKDVELRCDPISGHTALYWYRQSLGQGLEFLIYFQGNSAPDKSGLPSDRFSAERTGGSVSTLTIQRTQQEDSAVYLCASSPVTSAVNEQFFGPGTRLTVL.

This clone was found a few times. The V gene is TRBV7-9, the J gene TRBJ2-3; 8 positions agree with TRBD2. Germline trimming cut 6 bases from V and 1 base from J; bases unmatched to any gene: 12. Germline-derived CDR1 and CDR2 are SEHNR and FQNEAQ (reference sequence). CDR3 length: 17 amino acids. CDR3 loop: CASRPTNLTSGTDTQYF. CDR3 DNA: TGTGCCAGCAGACCAACGAATCTGACTAGCGGCACAGATACGCAGTATTTT.

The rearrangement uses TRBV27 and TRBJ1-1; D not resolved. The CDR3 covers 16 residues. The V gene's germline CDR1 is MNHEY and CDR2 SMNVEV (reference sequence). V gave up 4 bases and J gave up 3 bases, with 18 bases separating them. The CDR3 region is CASSYGVVRRYTEAFF. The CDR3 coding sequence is TGTGCCAGCAGTTATGGAGTGGTGAGGAGGTACACTGAAGCTTTCTTT.

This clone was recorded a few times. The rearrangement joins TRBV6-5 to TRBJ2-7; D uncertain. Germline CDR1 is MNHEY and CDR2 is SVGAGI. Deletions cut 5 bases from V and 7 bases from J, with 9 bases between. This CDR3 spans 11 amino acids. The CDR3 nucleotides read TGTGCCAGCAGTCAAGCGAGAGAGCAGTACTTC. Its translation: CASSQAREQYF.

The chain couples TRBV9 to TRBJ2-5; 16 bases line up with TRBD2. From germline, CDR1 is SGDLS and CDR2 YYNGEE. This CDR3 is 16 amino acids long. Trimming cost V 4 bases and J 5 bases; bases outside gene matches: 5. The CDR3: CASSPGLAGGPETQYF. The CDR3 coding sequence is TGTGCCAGCAGCCCGGGACTAGCGGGAGGGCCGGAGACCCAGTACTTC. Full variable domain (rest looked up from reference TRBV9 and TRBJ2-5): DSGVTQTPKHLITATGQRVTLRCSPRSGDLSVYWYQQSLDQGLQFLIQYYNGEERAKGNILERFSAQQFPDLHSELNLSSLELGDSALYFCASSPGLAGGPETQYFGPGTRLLVL.

The CDR3 nucleotides read TGCAGCGTTGAAGATACGCTTGCCGGGAGTGAAGCTTTCTTT. Residues: CSVEDTLAGSEAFF. The genes are TRBV29-1 and TRBJ1-1, with D unclear. The CDR3 loop spans 14 amino acids. V was clipped by 0 bases and J by 7 bases, with 15 bases between them. CDR1 is SQVTM and CDR2 is ANQGSEA in the germline V gene.

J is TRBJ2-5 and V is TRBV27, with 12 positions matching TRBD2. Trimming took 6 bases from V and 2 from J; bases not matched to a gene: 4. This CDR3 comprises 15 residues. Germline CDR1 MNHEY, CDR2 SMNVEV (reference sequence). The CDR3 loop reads CASRRGLAGQETQYF. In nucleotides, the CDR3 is TGTGCCAGCAGACGCGGACTAGCGGGGCAAGAGACCCAGTACTTC.

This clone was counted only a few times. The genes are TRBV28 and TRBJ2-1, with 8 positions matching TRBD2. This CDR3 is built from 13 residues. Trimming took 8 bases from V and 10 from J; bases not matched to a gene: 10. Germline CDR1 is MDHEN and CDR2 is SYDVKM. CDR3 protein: CASGKSLAVEQFF. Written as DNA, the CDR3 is TGTGCCAGCGGAAAGTCACTAGCGGTGGAGCAGTTCTTC.

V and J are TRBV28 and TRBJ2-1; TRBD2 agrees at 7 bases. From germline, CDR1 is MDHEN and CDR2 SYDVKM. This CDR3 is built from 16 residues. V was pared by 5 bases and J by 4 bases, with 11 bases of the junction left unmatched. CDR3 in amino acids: CASSAGGAGSYNEQFF. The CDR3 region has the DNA TGTGCCAGCAGTGCCGGGGGAGCGGGGTCGTACAATGAGCAGTTCTTC.

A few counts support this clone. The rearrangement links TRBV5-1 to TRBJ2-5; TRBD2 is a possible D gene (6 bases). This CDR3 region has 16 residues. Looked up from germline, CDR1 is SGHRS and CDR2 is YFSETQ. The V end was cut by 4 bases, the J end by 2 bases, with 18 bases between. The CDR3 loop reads CASSPGIQAGQETQYF. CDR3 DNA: TGCGCCAGCAGCCCGGGAATTCAGGCGGGGCAAGAGACCCAGTACTTC.

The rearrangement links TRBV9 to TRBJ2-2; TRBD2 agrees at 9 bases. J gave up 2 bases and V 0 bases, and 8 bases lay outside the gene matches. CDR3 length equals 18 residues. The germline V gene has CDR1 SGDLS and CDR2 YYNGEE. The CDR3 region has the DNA TGTGCCAGCAGCGTAGGCTGGGCGGGAGGGTCCAACACCGGGGAGCTGTTTTTT. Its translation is CASSVGWAGGSNTGELFF.